This TCR beta chain was captured in a study of early T cells in non-severe SARS-CoV-2 infection. Across the whole study: Sequencing of bulk RNA from unsorted whole blood was done, without chain pairing. Study-wide results and caveats: Lookups in VDJdb leaned toward anti-spike CD8 responses and missed private and CD4 specificities.

MiXCR was run by TCRdb on the 5' RACE reads, yielding one entry per CDR3 protein. This table holds about 58,000 distinct CDR3 sequences, 9.5% to 15% found once. This clonotype turned up a few times. Its antigen is unknown. Looked up from germline, CDR1 is LGHNT and CDR2 is FRNRAP. V dropped 6 bases and J dropped 4 bases, with 13 bases sitting between them. This CDR3 is built from 14 residues. The rearrangement links TRBV12-5 to TRBJ1-3; possibly TRBD1 for D (6 bases). This receptor was obtained from an adult who was a healthcare worker with PCR-confirmed SARS-CoV-2 infection or an uninfected control (not recorded which). The donor label of this sample is uncertain. The sequences come from whole blood, collected at baseline. CDR3 region: CASGPGRGGNTIYF. CDR3 DNA: TGTGCTAGTGGCCCGGGCAGGGGAGGAAACACCATATATTTT.